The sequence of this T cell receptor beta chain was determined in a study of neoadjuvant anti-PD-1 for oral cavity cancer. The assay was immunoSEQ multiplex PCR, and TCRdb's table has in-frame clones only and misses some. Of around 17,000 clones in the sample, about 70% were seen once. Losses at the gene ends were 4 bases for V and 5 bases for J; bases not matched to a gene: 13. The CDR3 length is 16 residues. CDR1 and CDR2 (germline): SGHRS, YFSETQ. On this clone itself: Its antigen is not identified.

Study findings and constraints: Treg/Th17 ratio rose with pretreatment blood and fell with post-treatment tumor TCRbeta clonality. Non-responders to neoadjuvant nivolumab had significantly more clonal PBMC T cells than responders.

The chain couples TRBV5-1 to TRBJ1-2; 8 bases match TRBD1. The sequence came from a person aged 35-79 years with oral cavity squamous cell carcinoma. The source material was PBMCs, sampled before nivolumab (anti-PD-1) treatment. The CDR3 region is CASSPGTGVWQYGYTF. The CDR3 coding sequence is TGCGCCAGCAGCCCAGGGACAGGCGTGTGGCAGTATGGCTACACCTTC.